What follows describes a single TCR beta chain. Its antigen is undetermined. Averaging roughly 100 mL, one heparinised blood draw was given by each donor. The authors sorted CD4+ naive, central memory, regulatory and stem cell-like memory cells via CD45RO/CCR7/CD25/CD127/CD95/CD27. Reverse transcription of all isolated RNA meant that expressed TCRB transcripts were sequenced. Sequencing was performed with immunoSEQ multiplex PCR; in TCRdb, only in-frame clones are kept and a portion is missing. The table has 330,000 or so clones, roughly an eighth seen once. This CDR3 spans 16 amino acids. Per the germline V gene, CDR1 is MNHEY and CDR2 is SMNVEV (reference sequence). Trimming cost V 4 bases and J 2 bases; bases outside gene matches: 9. This entry is derived from a study of beta chain features in type 1 diabetes. Regarding the study as a whole: Moderately but significantly shorter TCRB CDR3s were found in Type 1 diabetes patients in all four CD4+ subsets. Across patients, naive, central memory and Treg TCRB repertoires exhibited apparently greater similarity than was observed across healthy donors. VDJ junctions in type 1 diabetes patients carried more deletions and fewer insertions.

The sample taken for sequencing was naive CD4+ T cells from blood. The receptor's source is a woman aged 18-29 years with type 1 diabetes. The gene calls are TRBV27 and TRBJ1-2, with 8 bases lining up with TRBD1. CDR3 nucleotide sequence: TGTGCCAGCAGTTCCGTAACAGGGGGAAGAAACTATGGCTACACCTTC. Protein sequence: CASSSVTGGRNYGYTF.